The T cell receptor (beta chain) described here comes from a study of OX40 agonist ivuxolimab in advanced cancers. Background on the study: Prior therapy, whether anti-PD-1, anti-PD-L1 or anti-CTLA-4, was allowed, and approximately 40% had some. General study results and limits: Researchers did not determine the expanded peripheral T cells' antigen specificity. Blood T cells, both CD4+ and CD8+, expanded clonally by week 6 at 0.1 to 3.0 mg/kg.

About this clone itself: No antigen is known for it.

The method was immunoSEQ multiplex PCR; TCRdb's version includes in-frame clones alone and lacks a portion of them. The sample consists of tens of thousands of clones, just under 90% of them appearing once. Sampling times: baseline, cycle 4 day 1, cycle 7 day 1. Trimming pared 5 bases from V and 0 bases from J, leaving 20 bases between. The CDR3 is 17 residues long. The V gene's germline CDR1 is MNHEY and CDR2 SMNVEV (reference sequence). The sequenced sample was CD4+ or CD8+ T cells sorted from blood, obtained in a trial of the OX40 agonist ivuxolimab. The origin of this receptor is an adult with an advanced solid tumor such as melanoma, head and neck, liver or kidney cancer. The chain combines TRBV27 with TRBJ2-7, with a possible D match to TRBD2 (5 bases). CDR3: CASSLQEGTQSSYEQYF. The CDR3 DNA is TGTGCCAGCAGTCTCCAAGAGGGTACGCAGAGCTCCTACGAGCAGTACTTC.